The 29 T cell receptor beta chains listed next were all sequenced from one sample in a study of glioma-infiltrating T cells after dendritic cell vaccination (dated by TCRdb to 2015 to 2016). Libraries were built with the immunoSEQ multiplex PCR assay. TCRdb mirrors the immuneACCESS table, restricted to in-frame sequences. Some clones are absent from its copies; in checked studies, under half trace to an unresolved V gene, and the reason for the others is unknown. The table for this sample lists 110,000 or so clones; 90% of them were counted only once. Clones ranked in the top ten supply over 2.5% of the sample. What this sample's time point label stands for: after dendritic cell vaccination, including at tumor progression/relapse. Sequenced here: blood, sampled after dendritic cell vaccination. These receptors came from a human donor with glioblastoma.

The genes are TRBV5-1 and TRBJ2-3; 10 positions match TRBD1. This CDR3 is 16 amino acids long. V shed 4 bases and J 3 bases; nucleotides not matched to a gene: 8. From germline, CDR1 is SGHRS and CDR2 YFSETQ. CDR3 amino acids: CASSTTGGSSTDTQYF. The DNA for the CDR3 is TGCGCCAGCAGCACGACAGGGGGCTCTTCAACAGATACGCAGTATTTT.

The CDR3 DNA reads TGTGCCGTCGGGGGGGACCAAGAGACCCAGTACTTC. Its protein is CAVGGDQETQYF. The V gene is TRBV7-9, the J gene TRBJ2-5; 8 bases line up with TRBD2. The CDR3 extends over 12 amino acids. CDR1 and CDR2 from the germline V gene are SEHNR and FQNEAQ (reference sequence). V lost 11 bases and J lost 0; bases outside the gene matches: 2. Using reference TRBV7-9 and TRBJ2-5 for the parts outside the CDR3, the full variable domain is DTGVSQNPRHKITKRGQNVTFRCDPISEHNRLYWYRQTLGQGPEFLTYFQNEAQLEKSRLLSDRFSAERPKGSFSTLEIQRTEQGDSAMYLCAVGGDQETQYFGPGTRLLVL.

The rearrangement links TRBV13 to TRBJ1-6, with TRBD1 as a possible D gene (5 bases). The germline V and J ends were trimmed by 5 bases and 8 bases, with 7 bases remaining between them. The CDR3 contains 12 residues. Germline V gene data show CDR1 as PRHDT and CDR2 as FYEKMQ (reference sequence). DNA for the CDR3: TGTGCCAGCAGCCCGACAGATTCACCCCTCCACTTT. Translating it yields CASSPTDSPLHF.

The V gene is TRBV4-1, the J gene TRBJ2-2; D uncertain. Germline V lookup: CDR1 MGHRA, CDR2 YSYEKL. The V end lost 5 bases, the J end lost 6 bases, and 10 bases lay between the germline ends. This CDR3 has 13 residues. This chain's CDR3 is CASSEKVPGELFF. In DNA, the CDR3 is TGCGCCAGCAGCGAGAAAGTTCCCGGGGAGCTGTTTTTT.

The chain is built from TRBV5-8 and TRBJ1-4, with D uncertain. The CDR3 extends over 14 amino acids. Germline CDR1 is SGHTS and CDR2 is YDEGEE. V lost 3 bases and J lost 6, with 12 bases in between. CDR3 in DNA: TGTGCCAGCAGCTCCGGGAGGCGAGATGAAAAACTGTTTTTT. Translated: CASSSGRRDEKLFF.

This clone has just a few counts. The chain carries TRBV10-3 and TRBJ1-2, with 8 bases fitting TRBD1. Germline V gene data show CDR1 as ENHRY and CDR2 as SYGVKD. Trimming cost V 2 bases and J 1 base; bases outside gene matches: 9. The CDR3 sequence is 17 residues long. CDR3 DNA: TGTGCCATCAGTGAGCGAGGGACAGGTCGAATTAACTATGGCTACACCTTC. It encodes CAISERGTGRINYGYTF.

The J gene is TRBJ2-5, the V gene TRBV5-6; a weak D match, TRBD2 (6 bases). The CDR3 is 14 amino acids. The germline CDR1 and CDR2 sequences are SGHDT and YYEEEE. Trimming removed 5 bases from V and 4 bases from J, with 15 bases in between. The CDR3 coding sequence is TGTGCCAGCAGACAAGGTGGGGGGATAGAGACCCAGTACTTC. Amino acids: CASRQGGGIETQYF.

This chain connects TRBV5-1 to TRBJ2-7, with TRBD1 identical over 8 bases. The CDR3 length is 14 residues. CDR1 SGHRS and CDR2 YFSETQ come from the germline V gene. V lost 5 bases, J lost 5 bases, and 9 bases stayed unmatched. The CDR3 region has the DNA TGCGCCAGCAGGGACAGGGACGCTAGGAACGAGCAGTACTTC. Its translation is CASRDRDARNEQYF.

The genes are TRBV6-5 and TRBJ2-1; the D gene is possibly TRBD2 (6 bases). The V gene lost 4 bases and the J gene lost 0 bases, with 13 bases spanning the gap. CDR3 size: 16 residues. Per germline, CDR1 MNHEY and CDR2 SVGAGI. DNA of the CDR3: TGTGCCAGCAGTTGGTCTAGCGAAAGCTCCTACAATGAGCAGTTCTTC. Translation gives CASSWSSESSYNEQFF.

The chain employs TRBV19 and TRBJ1-2; D unclear. V was clipped by 5 bases and J by 4 bases, with 8 bases between them. This CDR3 contains 12 residues. Germline CDR1 LNHDA, CDR2 SQIVND (reference sequence). CDR3 sequence (DNA): TGTGCCAGTAGTGTCTCCTTCTATGGCTACACCTTC. This translates into CASSVSFYGYTF.

This clone was seen a few times. This chain links TRBV11-2 with TRBJ2-1, with TRBD1 as a possible D gene (6 bases). The germline V gene has CDR1 SGHAT and CDR2 FQNNGV. This CDR3 region has 15 residues. The germline V and J ends were trimmed by 8 bases and 7 bases, with 21 bases remaining between them. CDR3: CASSSGADPWNEQFF. For the CDR3, the DNA is TGTGCCAGCTCTTCAGGGGCGGACCCCTGGAATGAGCAGTTCTTC.

The chain recombines TRBV9 with TRBJ2-5; 9 nucleotides line up with TRBD1. The length of the CDR3 is 15 residues. Germline-derived CDR1 and CDR2 are SGDLS and YYNGEE. Trimming removed 4 bases from V and 3 bases from J; junction bases left unmatched: 7. The CDR3 spells CASSPGGQGEETQYF. The CDR3 coding sequence is TGTGCCAGCAGCCCAGGGGGACAGGGAGAAGAGACCCAGTACTTC. Full variable domain (outside the CDR3, taken from reference TRBV9 and TRBJ2-5): DSGVTQTPKHLITATGQRVTLRCSPRSGDLSVYWYQQSLDQGLQFLIQYYNGEERAKGNILERFSAQQFPDLHSELNLSSLELGDSALYFCASSPGGQGEETQYFGPGTRLLVL.

The chain joins TRBV7-8 to TRBJ2-1; 12 nucleotides line up with TRBD2. V lost 6 bases, J lost 3 bases, and 6 bases stayed unmatched. CDR1 and CDR2 (germline): SGHVS, FQNEAQ. This CDR3 is 16 amino acids long. CDR3 region: CASSPRTSGIYNEQFF. The CDR3 DNA reads TGTGCCAGCAGTCCCAGGACTAGCGGGATCTACAATGAGCAGTTCTTC.

J is TRBJ1-2 and V is TRBV4-2; weak D call: TRBD1 (6 bases). Germline assignment: CDR1 LGHNA and CDR2 YNFKEQ. The CDR3 covers 16 residues. Trimming left V 1 base short and J 6 bases short, with 18 bases between. Written as DNA, the CDR3 is TGTGCCAGCAGCCAAGTGGGTAGGGGGAGGGAGGATGGCTACACCTTC. This gives the protein CASSQVGRGREDGYTF.

The V and J genes are TRBV15 and TRBJ2-7; D not certain. Trimming removed 1 base from V and 1 base from J, with 8 bases in between. The CDR3 is made up of 14 amino acids. Germline loops: CDR1 LNHNV, CDR2 YYDKDF (reference sequence). The CDR3 loop reads CATSRAAASYEQYF. As DNA, the CDR3 is TGTGCCACCAGCAGAGCCGCGGCTTCCTACGAGCAGTACTTC.

The chain has TRBV15 and TRBJ1-4; possibly TRBD1 for D (6 bases). The ends were cut back, 6 bases at V and 4 bases at J, with 9 bases in the middle. The CDR3 totals 13 residues. Germline CDR1 is LNHNV and CDR2 is YYDKDF (reference sequence). The CDR3: CATSTGNNEKLFF. The CDR3 nucleotides are TGTGCCACCAGTACAGGGAATAATGAAAAACTGTTTTTT.

This chain links TRBV5-4 with TRBJ2-7; D is perhaps TRBD1 (6 bases). Trimming removed 0 bases at V and 3 bases at J, with 13 bases between. Looked up from germline, CDR1 is SGHNT and CDR2 is YYREEE (reference sequence). The CDR3 spans 15 residues. This chain's CDR3 is CASSLVGTGNYEQYF. CDR3 sequence (DNA): TGTGCCAGCAGCTTGGTAGGTACAGGGAACTACGAGCAGTACTTC.

The chain joins TRBV5-1 to TRBJ2-7, with D possibly TRBD2 on 5 matching bases. The CDR3 is made up of 15 amino acids. From germline, CDR1 is SGHRS and CDR2 YFSETQ. V lost 0 bases and J 0 bases, leaving 10 bases between the germline ends. This CDR3 is CASSLDPAASYEQYF. In DNA, the CDR3 is TGCGCCAGCAGCTTGGATCCAGCGGCCTCCTACGAGCAGTACTTC.

V is TRBV13 and J is TRBJ2-1, with D unresolved. Germline loops: CDR1 PRHDT, CDR2 FYEKMQ (reference sequence). V lost 5 bases and J lost 9, with 17 bases in between. CDR3 size: 14 residues. The CDR3 here is CASSPVARRGEQFF. In nucleotides, the CDR3 is TGTGCCAGCAGCCCCGTAGCTCGTCGCGGTGAGCAGTTCTTC.

This clone was counted once. The V gene is TRBV2, the J gene TRBJ1-5; D might be TRBD1 (5 bases). V lost 6 bases, J lost 1 base, and 13 bases lay in between. CDR1 and CDR2 (germline): SNHLY, FYNNEI. The CDR3 runs 15 residues. The CDR3 coding sequence is TGTGCCAGCAGGCAGACAGTTCCAAGCAATCAGCCCCAGCATTTT. This gives the protein CASRQTVPSNQPQHF.

This rearrangement joins TRBV13 to TRBJ1-2; D unresolved. Germline lookup yields CDR1 PRHDT and CDR2 FYEKMQ (reference sequence). V lost 0 bases to trimming and J lost 8 bases, with 4 bases between them. CDR3 size: 11 residues. In nucleotides, the CDR3 is TGTGCCAGCAGCTTAGGAGCCGGCTACACCTTC. Its protein is CASSLGAGYTF. The whole variable domain, remainder taken from reference TRBV13 and TRBJ1-2, is AAGVIQSPRHLIKEKRETATLKCYPIPRHDTVYWYQQGPGQDPQFLISFYEKMQSDKGSIPDRFSAQQFSDYHSELNMSSLELGDSALYFCASSLGAGYTFGSGTRLTVV.

The chain employs TRBV5-6 and TRBJ1-2; D remains unclear. Trimming shortened V by 3 bases and J by 7 bases, and 16 bases separated the two germline ends. Germline V gene lookup returns CDR1 SGHDT and CDR2 YYEEEE. The CDR3 extends over 14 amino acids. The CDR3 DNA reads as TGTGCCAGCAGCTATCCCCCGGGTAGCGGTGGCTACACCTTC. Translation: CASSYPPGSGGYTF.

This chain connects TRBV2 to TRBJ2-7, with D tentatively TRBD2 (6 bases). Germline CDR1 reads SNHLY; CDR2 reads FYNNEI. The CDR3 totals 17 residues. V was trimmed by 3 bases and J by 5 bases, leaving 23 bases between them. Written as DNA, the CDR3 is TGTGCCAGCAGTGATTTCAAGCCGGGACTCCAGCTGAACGAGCAGTACTTC. It translates to CASSDFKPGLQLNEQYF.

V is TRBV6-1 and J is TRBJ1-6, with D unclear. This CDR3 comprises 18 residues. CDR1 is MNHNS and CDR2 is SASEGT in the germline V gene. Trimming removed 0 bases at V and 5 bases at J, with 17 bases between. The CDR3 region has the DNA TGTGCCAGCAGTGAAGCCCCCGTCGGCGGAGGGAATAATTCACCCCTCCACTTT. It encodes CASSEAPVGGGNNSPLHF.

The gene calls are TRBV6-1 and TRBJ2-5; tentatively, D is TRBD1 (6 bases). V lost 1 base, J lost 2 bases, and 20 bases lay in between. Per the germline V gene, CDR1 is MNHNS and CDR2 is SASEGT. The CDR3 is 18 amino acids. The CDR3 bases are TGTGCCAGCAGTGAAGAACTTTCGGGTACAGGGCCACAAGAGACCCAGTACTTC. Encoded protein: CASSEELSGTGPQETQYF.

The chain is built from TRBV7-8 and TRBJ2-5, with 7 bases matching TRBD1. CDR1 and CDR2 (germline): SGHVS, FQNEAQ. CDR3 length: 17 residues. J gave up 5 bases and V 1 base, and 13 bases lay outside the gene matches. The CDR3 region has the DNA TGTGCCAGCAGCTTAGACCGGGCGCACAGGGGCGGGGAGACCCAGTACTTC. It translates to CASSLDRAHRGGETQYF.

V and J are TRBV18 and TRBJ1-5; D not resolved. The CDR3 extends over 13 amino acids. V was trimmed by 6 bases and J by 4 bases, leaving 10 bases between them. Germline-derived CDR1 and CDR2 are KGHSH and LQKENI. CDR3 loop: CASSLSGNQPQHF. In DNA, the CDR3 is TGTGCCAGCTCCCTGAGCGGGAATCAGCCCCAGCATTTT.

The chain carries TRBV6-1 and TRBJ2-7; TRBD2 aligns across 7 bases. The CDR3 is made up of 14 amino acids. With V trimmed by 2 bases and J by 7 bases, 8 bases remained unmatched. The germline CDR1 and CDR2 sequences are MNHNS and SASEGT. DNA of the CDR3: TGTGCCAGCAGTGAACCGTGGGAGGGCCGAGAGCAGTACTTC. Translation gives CASSEPWEGREQYF.

The rearrangement uses TRBV25-1 and TRBJ2-2; no definite D call. The CDR3 covers 13 residues. Between the trimmed V and J ends, which lost 6 bases and 3 bases, there was a span of 8 bases. Germline loops: CDR1 MGHDK, CDR2 SYGVNS. The CDR3 sequence is CASSERDTGELFF. CDR3 DNA sequence: TGTGCCAGCAGCGAGCGCGACACCGGGGAGCTGTTTTTT.